The 10 T cell receptor beta chains listed next were all sequenced from one sample in a study of beta chain features in type 1 diabetes. Study-wide results and limits: In all four CD4+ subsets, TCRB CDR3 length was significantly, moderately reduced in type 1 diabetes.

Their antigens remain unidentified. Expressed TCRB transcripts were sequenced because the isolated RNA had all been reverse transcribed beforehand. Data came from immunoSEQ multiplex PCR; TCRdb stores just in-frame clones and leaves some out. The sample holds a few hundred thousand clones; around 22% are singletons and the top ten take over 0.01%. Specimen: naive CD4+ T cells from blood. Every receptor here comes from a woman aged 25-40 years with type 1 diabetes.

This clone occurred once. This rearrangement joins TRBV11-1 to TRBJ2-7; no definite D call. V lost 5 bases to trimming and J lost 3 bases, with 5 bases between them. Germline assignment: CDR1 SGHAT and CDR2 FQDESV (reference sequence). CDR3 length: 11 residues. The CDR3, as DNA: TGTGCCAGCAGCGCGAACTACGAGCAGTACTTC. This gives the protein CASSANYEQYF.

V gene TRBV2 combines with J gene TRBJ1-5; TRBD1 matches at 8 bases. The germline V gene has CDR1 SNHLY and CDR2 FYNNEI. V was pared by 3 bases and J by 2 bases, with 6 bases of the junction left unmatched. This CDR3 is 16 amino acids long. The CDR3 is CASSDRQGFGNQPQHF. For the CDR3, the DNA is TGTGCCAGCAGTGATCGACAGGGGTTCGGCAATCAGCCCCAGCATTTT.

The V and J genes are TRBV25-1 and TRBJ1-2, with TRBD1 identical over 7 bases. Trimming removed 4 bases from V and 6 bases from J; junction bases left unmatched: 5. There are 13 residues in the CDR3. The germline gives CDR1 MGHDK, CDR2 SYGVNS. The CDR3 reads CASSVRDSNGYTF. The CDR3 bases are TGTGCCAGCAGTGTCCGGGACAGTAATGGCTACACCTTC.

This clone was observed a handful of times. This sequence joins TRBV15 and TRBJ2-5, with TRBD2 matching over 9 bases. CDR3 length: 15 amino acids. Germline V gene sequence: CDR1 LNHNV, CDR2 YYDKDF (reference sequence). Losses at the gene ends were 5 bases for V and 3 bases for J; bases not matched to a gene: 7. The CDR3 DNA follows: TGTGCCACCAGCCCGCGCGCGGGAGGGGAAGAGACCCAGTACTTC. Protein: CATSPRAGGEETQYF.

V gene TRBV7-9 combines with J gene TRBJ1-1; 8 nucleotides line up with TRBD1. The CDR3 consists of 15 residues. Germline trimming cut 7 bases from V and 4 bases from J; bases unmatched to any gene: 11. Germline V gene data show CDR1 as SEHNR and CDR2 as FQNEAQ (reference sequence). CDR3 in DNA: TGTGCCAGCACCCTGACAGGGGCGGCGGGCACTGAAGCTTTCTTT. Translating it yields CASTLTGAAGTEAFF.

The chain uses TRBV19 and TRBJ2-1, with 7 bases lining up with TRBD2. This CDR3 has 14 residues. Trimming removed 3 bases from V and 3 bases from J; junction bases left unmatched: 2. The germline V gene has CDR1 LNHDA and CDR2 SQIVND (reference sequence). The CDR3 region is CASSILADYNEQFF. CDR3 bases: TGTGCCAGTAGTATTCTAGCGGACTACAATGAGCAGTTCTTC.

V gene TRBV7-2 combines with J gene TRBJ2-7, with D maybe TRBD2 (5 bases). Germline V gene data show CDR1 as SGHTA and CDR2 as FQGNSA. Trimming removed 5 bases at V and 3 bases at J, with 11 bases between. This CDR3 comprises 13 residues. The CDR3 is CASSPASGYEQYF. CDR3 bases: TGTGCCAGCAGCCCCGCCAGCGGCTACGAGCAGTACTTC.

The chain carries TRBV5-1 and TRBJ1-1; D perhaps matches TRBD1 (5 bases). The CDR3 extends over 14 amino acids. Trimming cost V 0 bases and J 9 bases, with 15 bases left between them. Germline V CDR1 and CDR2: SGHRS, YFSETQ. Written as DNA, the CDR3 is TGCGCCAGCAGCTTGGATGTTCGTGACAGCAAAGCTTTCTTT. Translating gives CASSLDVRDSKAFF.

Only a few counts were recorded for this clone. Here the CDR3 reads CATSREAGVTGELFF. CDR3 nucleotides: TGTGCCACCAGCAGAGAGGCAGGGGTCACCGGGGAGCTGTTTTTT. The chain has TRBV15 and TRBJ2-2; TRBD1 might be the D (6 bases). The V gene lost 0 bases and the J gene lost 4 bases, with 9 bases spanning the gap. The CDR3 sequence is 15 residues long. Germline V gene lookup returns CDR1 LNHNV and CDR2 YYDKDF (reference sequence). The complete variable domain, with remaining parts taken from reference TRBV15 and TRBJ2-2, reads DAMVIQNPRYQVTQFGKPVTLSCSQTLNHNVMYWYQQKSSQAPKLLFHYYDKDFNNEADTPDNFQSRRPNTSFCFLDIRSPGLGDTAMYLCATSREAGVTGELFFGEGSRLTVL.

The table lists this clone with a few counts. The junction departs from the called germline gene at one end, perhaps through a read error. The V call is TRBV9, the J call TRBJ1-1; TRBD1 agrees at 9 bases. Germline loops: CDR1 SGDLS, CDR2 YYNGEE. The CDR3 extends over 14 amino acids. The CDR3 region is CASSVGQGNSEAFF. The CDR3 nucleotides are TGTGCCAGCAGCGTCGGACAGGGGAACTCTGAAGCTTTCTTT.